A single sample is the source of the 25 T cell receptor beta chains below, sequenced in a study of T cell responses to AZD1222 COVID-19 vaccine. This table comes from immunoSEQ multiplex PCR, and its TCRdb copy is limited to in-frame clones, with some not included. The table shows roughly 110,000 clones, with approximately 93% occurring only once. Sequenced here: peripheral blood, sampled on day 0 of AZD1222 vaccination. The receptors originated from an adult in good health.

V is TRBV9 and J is TRBJ1-2; D is perhaps TRBD1 (5 bases). This CDR3 contains 15 residues. V lost 0 bases and J lost 6, with 15 bases in between. Looked up from germline, CDR1 is SGDLS and CDR2 is YYNGEE. DNA of the CDR3: TGTGCCAGCAGCGTAGAAGGAAGGGGCGCAGATGGCTACACCTTC. Translating gives CASSVEGRGADGYTF.

This chain connects TRBV3-1 (or the pseudogene TRBV3-2) to TRBJ1-4; D gene unclear. This CDR3 contains 15 residues. Per the germline V gene, CDR1 is LGHDT and CDR2 is YNNKEL (reference sequence). The V gene lost 0 bases and the J gene lost 5 bases, with 10 bases spanning the gap. This chain's CDR3 is CASSQEVQRNEKLFF. In nucleotides, the CDR3 is TGTGCCAGCAGCCAAGAAGTACAGCGAAATGAAAAACTGTTTTTT.

The V gene is TRBV5-1, the J gene TRBJ2-7, with D unresolved. Deletions cut 0 bases from V and 4 bases from J, with 8 bases between. CDR1 is SGHRS and CDR2 is YFSETQ in the germline V gene. This CDR3 has 13 residues. The chain's CDR3 is CASSLASVYEQYF. In DNA, the CDR3 is TGCGCCAGCAGCTTGGCATCTGTATACGAGCAGTACTTC.

CDR3 sequence (DNA): TGCGCCAGCAGCTCAGCCGGACAGCCTAACTATGGCTACACCTTC. The encoded protein is CASSSAGQPNYGYTF. This chain connects TRBV5-1 to TRBJ1-2; possible D gene TRBD1, 6 bases. This CDR3 contains 15 residues. Germline values: CDR1 SGHRS, CDR2 YFSETQ. Trimming pared 3 bases from V and 0 bases from J, leaving 12 bases between. Using reference TRBV5-1 and TRBJ1-2 for the parts outside the CDR3, the full variable domain is KAGVTQTPRYLIKTRGQQVTLSCSPISGHRSVSWYQQTPGQGLQFLFEYFSETQRNKGNFPGRFSGRQFSNSRSEMNVSTLELGDSALYLCASSSAGQPNYGYTFGSGTRLTVV.

The chain links TRBV30 to TRBJ2-3; D is undetermined. The CDR3 is 13 amino acids. The V gene's germline CDR1 is GTSNPN and CDR2 SVGIG (reference sequence). Trimming took 5 bases from V and 2 from J, leaving 11 bases between them. The CDR3 here is CAWGVQITDTQYF. In nucleotides, the CDR3 is TGTGCCTGGGGAGTTCAGATCACAGATACGCAGTATTTT.

The V gene is TRBV9, the J gene TRBJ2-2; 9 bases align to TRBD1. Germline lookup yields CDR1 SGDLS and CDR2 YYNGEE. V gave up 3 bases and J gave up 2 bases; unmatched junction bases: 8. The CDR3 sequence is 17 residues long. CDR3 amino acids: CASSAWTGAPNTGELFF. The CDR3 DNA follows: TGTGCCAGCAGCGCGTGGACAGGGGCGCCAAACACCGGGGAGCTGTTTTTT. Full variable domain (missing parts from reference TRBV9 and TRBJ2-2): DSGVTQTPKHLITATGQRVTLRCSPRSGDLSVYWYQQSLDQGLQFLIQYYNGEERAKGNILERFSAQQFPDLHSELNLSSLELGDSALYFCASSAWTGAPNTGELFFGEGSRLTVL.

The table lists this clone with a count of one. The chain recombines TRBV15 with TRBJ2-6; tentative D call: TRBD2 (5 bases). The germline V gene encodes CDR1 LNHNV and CDR2 YYDKDF (reference sequence). This CDR3 spans 18 amino acids. Trimming left V 0 bases short and J 0 bases short, with 12 bases between. The CDR3 loop is CATSRDRGLGSGANVLTF. The CDR3 nucleotides are TGTGCCACCAGCAGAGATAGAGGGCTCGGCTCTGGGGCCAACGTCCTGACTTTC.

This CDR3 is CASSLVGQGGGYTF. DNA of the CDR3: TGCGCCAGCAGCTTGGTCGGGCAGGGAGGAGGCTACACCTTC. The chain combines TRBV5-1 with TRBJ1-2; D possibly corresponds to TRBD1 (5 bases). The length of the CDR3 is 14 residues. Trimming removed 0 bases at V and 8 bases at J, with 14 bases between. Germline V gene data show CDR1 as SGHRS and CDR2 as YFSETQ.

The J gene is TRBJ2-2, the V gene TRBV4-3; D is perhaps TRBD1 (6 bases). The germline V gene has CDR1 LGHNA and CDR2 YSLEER. V was cut by 1 base and J by 2 bases, with 17 bases left in between. This CDR3 region has 18 residues. The chain's CDR3 is CASSQAPQGSPNTGELFF. Written as DNA, the CDR3 is TGCGCCAGCAGCCAAGCACCTCAGGGGTCCCCTAACACCGGGGAGCTGTTTTTT.

The sample holds one count of this clone. This chain connects TRBV30 to TRBJ1-1; tentative D call: TRBD1 (6 bases). The CDR3 sequence is 12 residues long. Trimming took off 5 bases at V and 0 bases at J, with 7 bases between the two ends. Germline V gene lookup returns CDR1 GTSNPN and CDR2 SVGIG (reference sequence). CDR3 loop: CAWGQLNTEAFF. Written as DNA, the CDR3 is TGTGCCTGGGGACAGTTGAACACTGAAGCTTTCTTT.

The chain recombines TRBV10-3 with TRBJ2-2; D possibly matches TRBD1 or TRBD2 (6 bases each). V lost 10 bases and J lost 0, with 12 bases in between. This CDR3 is built from 14 residues. CDR1 is ENHRY, CDR2 SYGVKD, per germline. The CDR3, as DNA: TGTGCCACCCGGGGGACAACGAACACCGGGGAGCTGTTTTTT. This gives the protein CATRGTTNTGELFF.

The gene calls are TRBV5-6 and TRBJ1-1; TRBD1 is a possible D gene (6 bases). This CDR3 is built from 18 residues. Germline CDR1 SGHDT, CDR2 YYEEEE. V lost 4 bases and J lost 3, with 25 bases in between. The CDR3 is CASSSRFWKGESDTEAFF. The CDR3 bases are TGTGCCAGCAGCAGCCGGTTTTGGAAGGGGGAGAGTGACACTGAAGCTTTCTTT.

This chain joins TRBV4-1 and TRBJ2-3, with D tentatively TRBD1 or TRBD2 (5 bases each). Germline CDR1 is MGHRA and CDR2 is YSYEKL. The CDR3 length is 17 residues. The V end lost 4 bases, the J end lost 0 bases, and 17 bases lay between the germline ends. The CDR3 is CASSRTDEGRSTDTQYF. The CDR3 nucleotides read TGCGCCAGCAGCCGTACCGATGAGGGACGGAGCACAGATACGCAGTATTTT.

The DNA for the CDR3 is TGTGCCAGCAGCCGGGGGTCCAAGGCGGTAGACAAAGATGAGCAGTTCTTC. Translated: CASSRGSKAVDKDEQFF. V gene TRBV7-3 combines with J gene TRBJ2-1; D might be TRBD2 (6 bases). This CDR3 is 17 amino acids long. Germline loops: CDR1 SGHTA, CDR2 FQGTGA. The germline V and J ends were trimmed by 5 bases and 8 bases, with 25 bases remaining between them.

This chain connects TRBV19 to TRBJ1-5, with D possibly TRBD1 on 6 matching bases. The CDR3 runs 14 residues. Germline CDR1 and CDR2: LNHDA and SQIVND (reference sequence). Trimming left V 9 bases short and J 4 bases short, with 16 bases between. The CDR3 nucleotides read TGTGCCAGCGGGGTACAGGGAACTAATCAGCCCCAGCATTTT. Protein sequence: CASGVQGTNQPQHF.

The chain has TRBV9 and TRBJ2-2; D tentatively fits TRBD1 or TRBD2 (6 bases each). The CDR3 length is 16 residues. CDR1 is SGDLS, CDR2 YYNGEE, per germline. V lost 0 bases, J lost 8 bases, and 17 bases lay in between. CDR3 in DNA: TGTGCCAGCAGCGTAGGGTGGGGGGCTACTCCAGGGGAGCTGTTTTTT. Translating gives CASSVGWGATPGELFF.

The J gene is TRBJ1-1, the V gene TRBV5-1; D uncertain. CDR1 and CDR2 (germline): SGHRS, YFSETQ. V was pared by 0 bases and J by 10 bases, with 10 bases between. The CDR3 is made up of 12 amino acids. CDR3 in DNA: TGCGCCAGCAGCTTGGGGGCAGAGAGAGCTTTCTTT. As protein: CASSLGAERAFF.

The V and J genes are TRBV9 and TRBJ1-2; D unresolved. The germline V and J ends were trimmed by 3 bases and 2 bases, with 8 bases remaining between them. CDR1 SGDLS and CDR2 YYNGEE come from the germline V gene. This CDR3 region has 13 residues. The CDR3 DNA reads as TGTGCCAGCAGCGCCAATAGGAACTATGGCTACACCTTC. Translation: CASSANRNYGYTF. Filled out from reference TRBV9 and TRBJ1-2, the complete variable domain reads DSGVTQTPKHLITATGQRVTLRCSPRSGDLSVYWYQQSLDQGLQFLIQYYNGEERAKGNILERFSAQQFPDLHSELNLSSLELGDSALYFCASSANRNYGYTFGSGTRLTVV.

The CDR3 loop is CASRADRGTGFGNTIYF. CDR3 nucleotide sequence: TGTGCCAGCAGGGCCGATCGGGGTACAGGGTTTGGAAACACCATATATTTT. The gene calls are TRBV28 and TRBJ1-3, with D possibly being TRBD1 (6 bases). Trimming cost V 6 bases and J 3 bases, with 21 bases left between them. CDR1 and CDR2 (germline): MDHEN, SYDVKM. The CDR3 is 17 residues long.

The V and J genes are TRBV19 and TRBJ2-3, with 12 bases identical to TRBD2. V shed 3 bases, J shed 0 bases, and the junction held 10 bases outside the gene matches. CDR3 length: 19 amino acids. Germline assignment: CDR1 LNHDA and CDR2 SQIVND (reference sequence). The CDR3 DNA reads TGTGCCAGTAGTATCCATAGACTAGCGGGGGCCGGTAGCACAGATACGCAGTATTTT. Its translation is CASSIHRLAGAGSTDTQYF. Combining the CDR3 with reference TRBV19 and TRBJ2-3 gives the whole variable domain DGGITQSPKYLFRKEGQNVTLSCEQNLNHDAMYWYRQDPGQGLRLIYYSQIVNDFQKGDIAEGYSVSREKKESFPLTVTSAQKNPTAFYLCASSIHRLAGAGSTDTQYFGPGTRLTVL.

V gene TRBV19 combines with J gene TRBJ2-5; D may be TRBD1 (5 bases). CDR3 size: 14 residues. CDR1 is LNHDA and CDR2 is SQIVND in the germline V gene (reference sequence). Deletions cut 6 bases from V and 5 bases from J, with 16 bases between. The CDR3 coding sequence is TGTGCCAGTAGAGGGGTCCAGCTCGGGGAGACCCAGTACTTC. This translates into CASRGVQLGETQYF.

The rearrangement links TRBV6-5 to TRBJ1-5; D possibly corresponds to TRBD1 (5 bases). The CDR3 has 15 amino acids. Germline V gene sequence: CDR1 MNHEY, CDR2 SVGAGI. Trimming pared 6 bases from V and 0 bases from J, leaving 12 bases between. The CDR3: CASSLYGGSNQPQHF. The CDR3 DNA sequence: TGTGCCAGCAGCCTTTACGGGGGTAGCAATCAGCCCCAGCATTTT.

This chain connects TRBV5-5 to TRBJ2-5; no definite D call. CDR3 size: 15 residues. Germline V gene sequence: CDR1 SGHKS, CDR2 YYEKEE (reference sequence). V lost 0 bases and J 4 bases, leaving 13 bases between the germline ends. This chain's CDR3 is CASSLGSVDLETQYF. In nucleotides, the CDR3 is TGTGCCAGCAGCTTGGGGTCAGTAGACCTAGAGACCCAGTACTTC.

The chain joins TRBV2 to TRBJ1-6; D is unresolved. The V gene lost 11 bases and the J gene lost 9 bases, with 17 bases spanning the gap. Germline CDR1 and CDR2: SNHLY and FYNNEI. The CDR3 consists of 13 residues. The CDR3 spells CACTGPGFSPLHF. CDR3 coding DNA: TGTGCCTGTACCGGTCCGGGGTTTTCACCCCTCCACTTT.

The chain couples TRBV6-5 to TRBJ1-1, with D maybe TRBD1 (5 bases). Germline CDR1 and CDR2: MNHEY and SVGAGI. The CDR3 length is 15 residues. V was cut by 0 bases and J by 6 bases, with 14 bases left in between. The CDR3 nucleotides read TGTGCCAGCAGTTACTCGCGACAGCCGTCCGCTGAAGCTTTCTTT. Translated, it gives CASSYSRQPSAEAFF.